This T cell receptor beta chain originates from a study of blood T cells in healthy people across ages. Notes on the study in general: Estimates of diversity drawn from one million T cells were considered underestimates. Age brought a roughly linear fall in TCR beta diversity measured per million T cells.

Extractions gave at least 5 micrograms of total RNA per sample. This clonotype has at least ten counts. Its matching antigen is unknown. The authors ran a second PCR of 7 to 11 cycles using a sample-barcoded 5' primer and a J-beta primer mix. TCRdb redid the calling of the 5' RACE reads with MiXCR, one entry per CDR3 protein. The sample shows approximately 810,000 distinct CDR3 sequences, 29% of them seen only once. V lost 5 bases and J lost 1, with 12 bases in between. CDR1 SGHTA and CDR2 FQGNSA come from the germline V gene. The CDR3 runs 14 residues. The gene calls are TRBV7-2 and TRBJ2-7; tentatively, D is TRBD1 (5 bases). Specimen: blood. This receptor was obtained from an elderly woman in good health. CDR3 sequence: CASSPSSGSYEQYF. The CDR3 DNA sequence: TGTGCCAGCAGCCCGAGTTCAGGGTCCTACGAGCAGTACTTC.